This TCR beta chain was sequenced during a study of blood T cell repertoires in COVID-19. Study summary: Sources were T cells, B-cell-depleted T cells, or PBMCs; the material itself was cDNA or gDNA.

CDR1 is LNHDA, CDR2 SQIVND, per germline (reference sequence). V was trimmed by 7 bases and J by 2 bases, leaving 13 bases between them. The CDR3 has 14 residues. In the original processing: Amplification of reference gene primers was used by the study to estimate nucleated cell counts. Sequencing was performed with immunoSEQ multiplex PCR; in TCRdb, only in-frame clones are kept and a portion is missing. That table supplies the V and J calls and clone size; D and trimming were determined from the DNA. The sample holds 50,000 to 60,000 clones, 80% to 85% seen once. This chain joins TRBV19 and TRBJ2-3, with a weak D call TRBD1 (6 bases). The TCR sequence derives from a man older than 75 with COVID-19, enrolled during active disease. Sequencing used peripheral blood. This chain's CDR3 is CASKTGPSTDTQYF. As DNA, the CDR3 is TGTGCCAGTAAAACAGGGCCCTCCACAGATACGCAGTATTTT.